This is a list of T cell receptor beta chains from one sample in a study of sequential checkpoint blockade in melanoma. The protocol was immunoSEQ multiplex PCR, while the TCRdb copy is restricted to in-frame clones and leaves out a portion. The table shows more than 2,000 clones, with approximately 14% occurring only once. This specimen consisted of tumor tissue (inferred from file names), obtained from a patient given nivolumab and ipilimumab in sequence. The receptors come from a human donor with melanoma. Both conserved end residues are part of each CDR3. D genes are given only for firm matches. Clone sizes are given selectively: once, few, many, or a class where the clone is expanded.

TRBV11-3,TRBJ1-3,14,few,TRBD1,CASSFGTDGNTIYF,TGTGCCAGCAGCTTTGGGACAGATGGAAACACCATATATTTT
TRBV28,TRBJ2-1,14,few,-,CASTSFNSYNEQFF,TGTGCCAGCACCAGCTTCAACTCCTACAATGAGCAGTTCTTC
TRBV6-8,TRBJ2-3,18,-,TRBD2,CASSSGMRAGGRTDTQYF,TGTGCCAGCAGTTCGGGTATGCGGGCGGGAGGGCGGACAGATACGCAGTATTTT
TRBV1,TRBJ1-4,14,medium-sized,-,CASSRRATNEKLFF,TGCGCCAGCAGCCGAAGGGCGACTAATGAAAAACTGTTTTTT
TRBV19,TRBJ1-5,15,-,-,CASSSPGGIFAPQHF,TGTGCCAGTAGTAGTCCGGGAGGAATATTTGCGCCCCAGCATTTT
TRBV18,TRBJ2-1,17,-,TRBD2,CASSPGTSGILHNEQFF,TGTGCCAGCTCACCCGGGACTAGCGGGATATTGCACAATGAGCAGTTCTTC
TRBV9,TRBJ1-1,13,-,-,CASSPQIGVEAFF,TGTGCCAGCAGCCCTCAAATCGGGGTCGAGGCTTTCTTT
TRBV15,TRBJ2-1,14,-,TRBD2,CATTTFSGNNEQFF,TGTGCCACCACTACGTTTAGCGGGAACAATGAGCAGTTCTTC
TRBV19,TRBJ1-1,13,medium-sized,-,CASSITAGPEAFF,TGTGCCAGTAGTATAACGGCAGGCCCTGAAGCTTTCTTT
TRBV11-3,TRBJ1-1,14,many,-,CASSLRIVNTEAFF,TGTGCCAGCAGCTTGAGGATCGTGAACACTGAAGCTTTCTTT
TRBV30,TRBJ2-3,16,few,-,CAWTNGNFLGTDTQYF,TGTGCCTGGACTAATGGGAATTTTCTTGGCACAGATACGCAGTATTTT
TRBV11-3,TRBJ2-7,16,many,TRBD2,CASSQSAGGLDYEQYF,TGTGCCAGCAGCCAAAGTGCGGGGGGCCTGGACTACGAGCAGTACTTC
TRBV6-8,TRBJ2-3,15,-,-,CASIQDTPSTDTQYF,TGTGCCAGCATCCAGGATACTCCTAGCACAGATACGCAGTATTTT
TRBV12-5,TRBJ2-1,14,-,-,CASGPLTLYNEQFF,TGTGCTAGTGGCCCCCTGACATTATACAATGAGCAGTTCTTC
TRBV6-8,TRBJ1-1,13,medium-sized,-,CASSYGLRDEAFF,TGTGCCAGCAGTTACGGATTGCGGGATGAAGCTTTCTTT
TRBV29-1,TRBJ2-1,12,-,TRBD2,CATFSGTNEQFF,TGCGCCACCTTTAGCGGGACTAATGAGCAGTTCTTC
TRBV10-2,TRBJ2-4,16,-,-,CASSESSALAKNIQYF,TGCGCCAGCAGTGAGTCGAGCGCTCTAGCCAAAAACATTCAGTACTTC
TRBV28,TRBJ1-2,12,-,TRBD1,CASSFGDRSYTF,TGTGCCAGCAGTTTCGGGGACAGGTCCTACACCTTC
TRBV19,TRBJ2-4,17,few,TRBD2,CASTGLAGGLAKNIQYF,TGTGCCAGTACTGGACTAGCGGGAGGTCTAGCCAAAAACATTCAGTACTTC
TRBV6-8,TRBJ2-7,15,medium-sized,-,CASSYSSALLYEQYF,TGTGCCAGCAGTTACTCGAGTGCCTTACTCTACGAGCAGTACTTC
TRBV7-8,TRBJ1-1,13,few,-,CASRDSMNTEAFF,TGTGCCAGCAGAGACAGCATGAACACTGAAGCTTTCTTT
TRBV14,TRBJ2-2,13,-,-,CASSSRLGGELFF,TGTGCCAGCAGCTCCCGGCTCGGCGGGGAGCTGTTTTTT
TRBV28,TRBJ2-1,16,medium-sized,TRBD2,CASSLGAGGPSYEQFF,TGTGCCAGCAGTTTAGGGGCGGGAGGGCCCTCTTATGAGCAGTTCTTC
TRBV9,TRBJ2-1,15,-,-,CASSVAQRTYNEQFF,TGTGCCAGCAGCGTAGCCCAGCGCACCTACAATGAGCAGTTCTTC
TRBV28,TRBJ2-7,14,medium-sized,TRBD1,CASRKTGGGYEQYF,TGTGCCAGCAGGAAGACAGGGGGAGGCTACGAGCAGTACTTC
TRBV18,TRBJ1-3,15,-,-,CASSPGGTAGNTIYF,TGTGCCAGCTCACCGGGGGGAACGGCTGGAAACACCATATATTTT
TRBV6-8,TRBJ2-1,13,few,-,CASRTGSINEQFF,TGTGCCAGCAGGACAGGTTCGATCAATGAGCAGTTCTTC